The clone carrying this T cell receptor (beta chain) was observed a few times. 13 Jbeta primers and 60 Vbeta primers were used for the PCR. The protocol was immunoSEQ multiplex PCR, while the TCRdb copy is restricted to in-frame clones and leaves out a portion. This sample carries 85,000 to 100,000 clones, over 80% of them seen once, and the ten largest clones take approximately 4%. V was trimmed by 0 bases and J by 5 bases, leaving 6 bases between them. This CDR3 contains 13 residues. Germline CDR1 and CDR2: SGHNT and YYREEE (reference sequence). This record comes from a study of cytomegalovirus exposure and HLA in healthy donors.

The sequence was obtained from a female donor in good health and CMV-seropositive. The chain employs TRBV5-4 and TRBJ1-5; D not certain. Source material: PBMCs. The CDR3 region has the DNA TGTGCCAGCAGCTTGGGGAGTGATCAGCCCCAGCATTTT. Protein: CASSLGSDQPQHF.